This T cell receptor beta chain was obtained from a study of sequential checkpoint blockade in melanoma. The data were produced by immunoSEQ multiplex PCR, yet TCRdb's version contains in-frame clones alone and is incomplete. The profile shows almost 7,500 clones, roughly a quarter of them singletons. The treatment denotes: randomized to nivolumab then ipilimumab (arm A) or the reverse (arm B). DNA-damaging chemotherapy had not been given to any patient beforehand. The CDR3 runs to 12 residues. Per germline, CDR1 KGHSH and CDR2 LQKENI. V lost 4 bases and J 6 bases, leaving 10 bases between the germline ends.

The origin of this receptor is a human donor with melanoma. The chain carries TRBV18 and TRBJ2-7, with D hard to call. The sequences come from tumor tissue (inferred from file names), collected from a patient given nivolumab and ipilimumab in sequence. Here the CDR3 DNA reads TGTGCCAGCTCACAGGACGGCGGCGAGCAGTACGTC. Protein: CASSQDGGEQYV.